This TCR beta chain was sequenced in a study of spatial heterogeneity in lung cancer (dated by TCRdb to the late 2010s). Broadly, across the study: More beta-chain than alpha-chain transcripts were consistently detected, likely reflecting higher beta-chain transcript abundance. In the raw uncorrected reads, each unique combination of TCR and UMI appeared more than ten times on average. In non-small cell lung cancer, the study quantitatively compared TCR alpha and beta repertoires across several tumor regions, matched nontumor lung, and blood. TCR repertoire features were related to nonsynonymous mutation counts determined by whole-exome sequencing of tumor tissue. Both alpha and beta chains were TCR-sequenced in fewer than 250 tumor regions, around 65 matched nontumor lung samples and 56 PBMC samples obtained at surgery.

Receptor libraries were prepared by 5' RACE. Sequencing took place on a NextSeq 500. In the TCR library protocol, a unique molecular identifier was attached to each TCR cDNA molecule so that PCR and sequencing errors could be corrected. For the original study's pipeline: Decombinator tools were used for TCR identification, UMI-based error correction and CDR3 extraction. Expanded TCRs were defined as those above a frequency of 2 per 1,000, corresponding to the top 1% of the tumor frequency distribution. Each repertoire was subsampled 100 times to 5,000 TCRs, after which Renyi diversity was computed with the R vegan package. CDR3 similarity networks were constructed using string-kernel similarity of amino acid triplets, with links drawn between CDR3s whose pairwise similarity was above 0.82. Through fastp at Q25 and MiXCR, TCRdb rebuilt clones from the public reads, retaining in-frame beta chains. One record per CDR3 amino acid sequence lists the most common genes and DNA. TCRdb assigned the V and J calls; the authors' analysis was not used. This sample holds about 47,000 distinct CDR3 sequences; approximately 10% were observed only once. The ten most abundant clones make up approximately 40% of the sample.

Read against the paper, the sample's time point label means: sample taken at primary tumor resection. For TCR sequencing, whole RNA was extracted from tumor and nontumor lung tissue, or from cryopreserved PBMC samples, and no cell sorting was done. The donors were more than 60 patients from the lung TRACERx cohort who had early-stage, untreated non-small cell lung cancer. A patient was chosen for TCR sequencing only when enough RNA was available from at least two tumor regions. Broader findings and caveats from the paper: Additional single-cell paired TCR alpha and beta sequencing was considered necessary to confirm, at a functional level, the hypothesis that regional TCRs recognize regional mutations. Ubiquitous expanded tumor TCRs were found in blood more often at tumor resection than at routine follow-up.

This clonotype was detected many times. Its antigen specificity is not known. No much larger clone is present one base from it, and per-base qualities are unavailable. The CDR3 has 17 amino acids, counting the end cysteine and phenylalanine. The retained sequence is limited to the CDR3, 51 bases, with the frame set at the first base. Here V drops 4 bases and J drops 3 bases, and the junction holds 13 bases not matched to any gene. Looking up the germline V gene (reference sequence) yields CDR1 DFQATT and CDR2 SNEGSKA. The chain is assembled from TRBV20-1 and TRBJ2-4; TRBD2 lines up with 9 middle nucleotides. The origin of this receptor is a female donor with early-stage non-small cell lung cancer. Sequenced here: PBMCs, sampled at surgery. The CDR3 region reads CSAIFSGGRVGKNIQYF. The DNA sequence is given as TGCAGTGCTATTTTTAGCGGGGGAAGAGTTGGCAAAAACATTCAGTACTTC.